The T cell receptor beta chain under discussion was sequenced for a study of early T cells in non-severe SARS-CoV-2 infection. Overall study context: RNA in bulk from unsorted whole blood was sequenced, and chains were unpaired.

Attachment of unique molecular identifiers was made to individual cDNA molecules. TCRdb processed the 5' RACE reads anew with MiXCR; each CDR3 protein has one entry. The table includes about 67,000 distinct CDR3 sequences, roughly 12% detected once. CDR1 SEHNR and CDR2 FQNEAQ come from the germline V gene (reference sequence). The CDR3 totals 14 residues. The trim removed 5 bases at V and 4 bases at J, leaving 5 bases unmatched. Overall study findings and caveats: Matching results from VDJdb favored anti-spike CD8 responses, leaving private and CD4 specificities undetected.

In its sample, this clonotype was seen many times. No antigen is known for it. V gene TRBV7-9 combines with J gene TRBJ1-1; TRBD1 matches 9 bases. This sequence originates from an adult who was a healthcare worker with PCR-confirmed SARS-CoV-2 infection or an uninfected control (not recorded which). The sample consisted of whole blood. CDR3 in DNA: TGTGCCAGCAGCACCTTGACAGGGGGCACTGAAGCTTTCTTT. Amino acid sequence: CASSTLTGGTEAFF.